This T cell receptor beta chain was identified during a study of vaccination effects on CD4 cells after COVID-19. A note on this clone: Its antigen is undetermined.

This CDR3 has 16 amino acids. CDR1 and CDR2 from the germline V gene are MNHNS and SASEGT. V was clipped by 0 bases and J by 1 base, with 10 bases between them. Sequencing used immunoSEQ multiplex PCR; TCRdb keeps in-frame clones, though not all of them. The table lists around 30,000 clones, 65% to 85% of them singletons. Antigen-specific CD4+ T cells were first expanded with viral peptide pools by the ViraFEST assay and only then sequenced. The authors isolated CD4+ T cells after nine to eleven days of culture. This individual contracted SARS-CoV-2 between March and December 2020, as verified by PCR.

The sequenced sample was CD4+ T cells from PBMCs cultured with HCoV-NL63 spike peptides, obtained before COVID-19 vaccination. This chain connects TRBV6-1 to TRBJ1-5; weak D call: TRBD1 (5 bases). The sequence derives from a human donor who had a prior SARS-CoV-2 infection. The CDR3 loop is CASSEAGGGSNQPQHF. In nucleotides, the CDR3 is TGTGCCAGCAGTGAAGCCGGGGGAGGCAGCAATCAGCCCCAGCATTTT.